These 11 T cell receptor beta chains came from one sample sequenced in a study of blood T cell repertoires in COVID-19. Clones were read by immunoSEQ multiplex PCR, and TCRdb kept only the in-frame ones, dropping some. The sample lists some 150,000 clones; around 84% were seen once. Sequenced material: peripheral blood. These receptors all come from a woman aged 55-75 years with acute or convalescent COVID-19.

The rearrangement joins TRBV27 to TRBJ1-5, with 11 bases lining up with TRBD1. Germline V gene sequence: CDR1 MNHEY, CDR2 SMNVEV (reference sequence). V lost 6 bases and J lost 0; bases outside the gene matches: 16. The CDR3 sequence is 20 residues long. The CDR3 nucleotides are TGTGCCAGCAGGCCCTTCCGGGACAGGGGGTCGCATTATAGCAATCAGCCCCAGCATTTT. Its protein product is CASRPFRDRGSHYSNQPQHF.

This chain connects TRBV2 to TRBJ2-1, with a possible D match to TRBD2 (5 bases). V gave up 7 bases and J gave up 2 bases, with 15 bases separating them. Germline assignment: CDR1 SNHLY and CDR2 FYNNEI. The CDR3 totals 15 residues. The CDR3 sequence is CASKLAINPYNEQFF. As DNA, the CDR3 is TGTGCCAGCAAGCTAGCTATTAACCCCTACAATGAGCAGTTCTTC.

This chain uses TRBV19 with TRBJ2-1; 13 nucleotides line up with TRBD2. The CDR3 is 15 amino acids. J was trimmed by 9 bases and V by 3 bases; bases with no gene match: 5. Germline CDR1 and CDR2: LNHDA and SQIVND (reference sequence). CDR3 coding DNA: TGTGCCAGTAGTATTACTAGCGGGGGGGCAATTGAGCAGTTCTTC. Amino acid sequence: CASSITSGGAIEQFF.

The chain has TRBV7-2 and TRBJ2-7; 8 nucleotides align to TRBD1. CDR1 is SGHTA, CDR2 FQGNSA, per germline. CDR3 length equals 14 residues. The J segment lost 5 bases and the V segment lost 3 bases, leaving 6 bases of the junction unmatched. CDR3 sequence (DNA): TGTGCCAGCAGCTTGGCGACAGGGGTCCACGAGCAGTACTTC. Protein: CASSLATGVHEQYF.

This rearrangement joins TRBV5-4 to TRBJ1-4; 7 bases align to TRBD1. CDR3 size: 12 residues. Germline CDR1 SGHNT, CDR2 YYREEE (reference sequence). J gave up 6 bases and V 9 bases, and 5 bases lay outside the gene matches. CDR3: CAITGADEKLFF. In DNA form, the CDR3 reads TGTGCCATCACAGGGGCGGATGAAAAACTGTTTTTT.

The rearrangement joins TRBV18 to TRBJ2-5; 10 bases are a match to TRBD2. The germline CDR1 and CDR2 sequences are KGHSH and LQKENI. Unmatched junction bases numbered 0, after V lost 3 bases and J lost 5 bases. The length of the CDR3 is 13 residues. The CDR3 spells CASSPTSGETQYF. The CDR3 nucleotides are TGTGCCAGCTCACCGACTAGCGGGGAGACCCAGTACTTC.

This chain links TRBV13 with TRBJ1-5; weak D call: TRBD1 (5 bases). With 3 bases removed from V and 5 bases from J, the gap between germline ends came to 14 bases. This CDR3 has 15 amino acids. Germline assignment: CDR1 PRHDT and CDR2 FYEKMQ (reference sequence). CDR3 protein: CASSLGPGGDQPQHF. CDR3 nucleotides: TGTGCCAGCAGCTTGGGACCGGGGGGTGATCAGCCCCAGCATTTT.

The chain couples TRBV30 to TRBJ2-6; a weak D match, TRBD1 (5 bases). Trimming removed 0 bases from V and 2 bases from J, with 8 bases in between. This CDR3 contains 15 residues. The V gene's germline CDR1 is GTSNPN and CDR2 SVGIG (reference sequence). Here the CDR3 DNA reads TGTGCCTGGAGTGTATTAGGGGCTGGGGCCAACGTCCTGACTTTC. It yields the protein CAWSVLGAGANVLTF.

The rearrangement joins TRBV2 to TRBJ2-1, with D maybe TRBD2 (5 bases). Germline assignment: CDR1 SNHLY and CDR2 FYNNEI. Deletions cut 6 bases from V and 9 bases from J, with 9 bases between. This CDR3 spans 11 amino acids. This chain's CDR3 is CASSGLVEQFF. CDR3 coding DNA: TGTGCCAGCAGCGGACTGGTTGAGCAGTTCTTC.

This chain joins TRBV4-1 and TRBJ2-1, with 9 bases that match TRBD1. In germline, CDR1 is MGHRA, CDR2 YSYEKL. This CDR3 spans 16 amino acids. V was pared by 3 bases and J by 8 bases, with 11 bases of the junction left unmatched. CDR3 nucleotide sequence: TGCGCCAGCAGCCACCCCGGGACAGGGAGTATGGATGAGCAGTTCTTC. It translates to CASSHPGTGSMDEQFF.

The chain uses TRBV25-1 and TRBJ2-5; D unclear. CDR1 MGHDK and CDR2 SYGVNS come from the germline V gene. V lost 2 bases and J lost 0, with 4 bases in between. CDR3 length: 13 residues. Written as DNA, the CDR3 is TGTGCCAGCAGTGAAGTAAACCAAGAGACCCAGTACTTC. It encodes CASSEVNQETQYF.